This T cell receptor beta chain was recorded in a study of blood T cell repertoires in COVID-19. For the study at large: Some COVID-19 samples were acute and others convalescent; all came from the United States, Italy and Spain.

Participants were aged about 18 to 89 years from about two dozen US areas. Shortly before study entry, within 2 weeks, exposed participants had met a COVID-19 case. In the original analysis: Reference gene primer amplification yielded estimated nucleated cell counts. Using immunoSEQ multiplex PCR, the repertoire was profiled, and TCRdb retains in-frame clones only, with some absent. The V and J calls and clone size were taken over from that table, and D and trimming were inferred from the DNA. The sample contains around 200,000 clones, 80% to 90% of which appear only once. The sequence derives from a woman between 25 and 40 years old who had been exposed to COVID-19. Sequenced input: PBMCs or T cells enriched from blood (not recorded which).

CDR3 coding DNA: TGTGCCAGTAGTATAGTCGGCGCGGGGGCTCCGAGCTCCTACGAGCAGTACTTC. This gives the protein CASSIVGAGAPSSYEQYF. V usage is TRBV19 and J usage is TRBJ2-7; D is possibly TRBD2 (7 bases). The V gene lost 1 base and the J gene lost 0 bases, with 19 bases spanning the gap. The CDR3 covers 18 residues. The germline V gene encodes CDR1 LNHDA and CDR2 SQIVND (reference sequence).